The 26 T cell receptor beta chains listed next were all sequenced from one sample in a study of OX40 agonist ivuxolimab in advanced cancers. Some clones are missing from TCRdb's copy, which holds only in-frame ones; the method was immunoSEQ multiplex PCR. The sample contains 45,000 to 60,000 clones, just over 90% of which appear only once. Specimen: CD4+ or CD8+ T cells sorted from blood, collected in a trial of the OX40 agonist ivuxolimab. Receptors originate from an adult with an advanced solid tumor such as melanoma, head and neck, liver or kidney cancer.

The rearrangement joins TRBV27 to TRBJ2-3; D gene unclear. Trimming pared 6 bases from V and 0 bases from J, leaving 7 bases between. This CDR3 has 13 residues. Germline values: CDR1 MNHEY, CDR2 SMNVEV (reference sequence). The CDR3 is CASSKASTDTQYF. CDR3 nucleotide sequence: TGTGCCAGCAGCAAGGCCAGCACAGATACGCAGTATTTT.

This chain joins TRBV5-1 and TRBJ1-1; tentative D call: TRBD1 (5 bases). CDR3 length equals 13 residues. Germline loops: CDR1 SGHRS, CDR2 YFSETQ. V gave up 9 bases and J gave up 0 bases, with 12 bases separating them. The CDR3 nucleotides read TGCGCCACCCGGGGGGGGATGAACACTGAAGCTTTCTTT. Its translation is CATRGGMNTEAFF. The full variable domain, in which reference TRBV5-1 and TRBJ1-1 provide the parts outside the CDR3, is KAGVTQTPRYLIKTRGQQVTLSCSPISGHRSVSWYQQTPGQGLQFLFEYFSETQRNKGNFPGRFSGRQFSNSRSEMNVSTLELGDSALYLCATRGGMNTEAFFGQGTRLTVV.

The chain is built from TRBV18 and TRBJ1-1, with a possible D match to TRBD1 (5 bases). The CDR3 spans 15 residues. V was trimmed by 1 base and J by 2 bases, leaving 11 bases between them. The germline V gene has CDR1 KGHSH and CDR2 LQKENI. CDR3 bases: TGTGCCAGCTCACCACAGGGACCACAAAACACTGAAGCTTTCTTT. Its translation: CASSPQGPQNTEAFF.

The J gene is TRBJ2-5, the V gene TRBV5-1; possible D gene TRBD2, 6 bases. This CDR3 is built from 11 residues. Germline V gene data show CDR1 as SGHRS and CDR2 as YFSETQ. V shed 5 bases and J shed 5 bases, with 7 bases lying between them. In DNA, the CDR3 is TGCGCCAGCAGGGAGGGGGAGACCCAGTACTTC. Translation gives CASREGETQYF.

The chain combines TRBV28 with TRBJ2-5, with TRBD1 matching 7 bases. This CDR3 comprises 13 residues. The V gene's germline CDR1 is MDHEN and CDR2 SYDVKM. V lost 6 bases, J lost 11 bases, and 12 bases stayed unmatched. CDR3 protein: CASSPWIGTAQYF. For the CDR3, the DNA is TGTGCCAGCAGCCCTTGGATCGGGACAGCTCAGTACTTC.

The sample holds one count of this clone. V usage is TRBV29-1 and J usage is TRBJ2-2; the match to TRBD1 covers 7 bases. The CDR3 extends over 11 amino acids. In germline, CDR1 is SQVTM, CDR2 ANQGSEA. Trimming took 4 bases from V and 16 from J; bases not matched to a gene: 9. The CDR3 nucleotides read TGCAGCGTTGGGATGGAACAGGGGCAGTTTTTT. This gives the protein CSVGMEQGQFF.

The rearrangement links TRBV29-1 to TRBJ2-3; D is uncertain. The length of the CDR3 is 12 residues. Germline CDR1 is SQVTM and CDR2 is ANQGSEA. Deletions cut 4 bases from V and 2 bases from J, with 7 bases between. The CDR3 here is CSVGHNTDTQYF. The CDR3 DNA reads TGCAGCGTTGGTCACAACACAGATACGCAGTATTTT.

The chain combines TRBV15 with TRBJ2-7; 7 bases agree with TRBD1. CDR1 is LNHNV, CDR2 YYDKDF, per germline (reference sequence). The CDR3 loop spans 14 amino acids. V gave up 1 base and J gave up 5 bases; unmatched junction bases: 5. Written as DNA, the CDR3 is TGTGCCACCAGCAGAGGAGGGGGCTCGGACGAGCAGTACTTC. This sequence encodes CATSRGGGSDEQYF.

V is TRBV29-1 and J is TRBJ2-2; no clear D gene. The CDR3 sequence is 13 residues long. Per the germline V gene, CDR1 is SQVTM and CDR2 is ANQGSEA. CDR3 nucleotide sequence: TGCATCGTACAAGAGGTGTCAAGCGGGGAGCTGTTTTTT. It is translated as CIVQEVSSGELFF.

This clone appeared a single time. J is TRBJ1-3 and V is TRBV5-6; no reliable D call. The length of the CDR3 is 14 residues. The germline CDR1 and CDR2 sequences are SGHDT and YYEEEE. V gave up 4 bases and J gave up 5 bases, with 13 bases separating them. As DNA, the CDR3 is TGTGCCAGCAGCGTGAATCCCACCAGAAACACCATATATTTT. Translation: CASSVNPTRNTIYF.

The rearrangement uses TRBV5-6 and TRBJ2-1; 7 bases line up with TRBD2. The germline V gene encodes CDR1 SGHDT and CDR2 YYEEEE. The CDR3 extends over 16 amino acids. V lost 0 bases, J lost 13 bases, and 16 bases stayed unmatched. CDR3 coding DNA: TGTGCCAGCAGCTTGGTGGAGGTAGCGGGTTGGTCGAACCAGTTCTTC. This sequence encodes CASSLVEVAGWSNQFF.

The DNA for the CDR3 is TGTGCCATCAGTGAGGGGGAGGGGTTAGATACGCAGTATTTT. Translating gives CAISEGEGLDTQYF. The V gene is TRBV10-3, the J gene TRBJ2-3; 7 bases map to TRBD2. The CDR3 covers 14 residues. Germline-derived CDR1 and CDR2 are ENHRY and SYGVKD. After removal of 2 bases from V and 5 bases from J, the junction contained 4 bases not matched to a gene.

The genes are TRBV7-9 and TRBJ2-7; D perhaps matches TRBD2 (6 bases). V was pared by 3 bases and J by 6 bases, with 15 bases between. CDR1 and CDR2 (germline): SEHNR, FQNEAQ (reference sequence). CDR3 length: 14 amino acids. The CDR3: CASSFFLRGTEQYF. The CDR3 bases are TGTGCCAGCAGCTTTTTCCTTCGGGGGACCGAGCAGTACTTC.

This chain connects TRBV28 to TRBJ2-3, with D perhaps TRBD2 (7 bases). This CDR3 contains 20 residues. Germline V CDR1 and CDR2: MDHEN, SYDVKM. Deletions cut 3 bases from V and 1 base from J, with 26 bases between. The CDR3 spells CASSFPLLWGGPSRTDTQYF. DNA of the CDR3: TGTGCCAGCAGTTTCCCTCTCTTGTGGGGGGGGCCCTCGCGCACAGATACGCAGTATTTT.

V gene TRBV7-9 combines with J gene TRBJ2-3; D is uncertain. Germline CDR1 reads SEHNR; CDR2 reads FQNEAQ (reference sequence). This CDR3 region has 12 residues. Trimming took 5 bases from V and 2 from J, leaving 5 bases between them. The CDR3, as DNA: TGTGCCAGCAGCGTCAACACAGATACGCAGTATTTT. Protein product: CASSVNTDTQYF.

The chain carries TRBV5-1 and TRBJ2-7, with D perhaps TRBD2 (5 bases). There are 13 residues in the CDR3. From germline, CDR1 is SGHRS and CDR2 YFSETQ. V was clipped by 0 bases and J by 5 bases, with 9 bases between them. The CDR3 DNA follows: TGCGCCAGCAGCTTGGCGACTATCCACGAGCAGTACTTC. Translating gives CASSLATIHEQYF.

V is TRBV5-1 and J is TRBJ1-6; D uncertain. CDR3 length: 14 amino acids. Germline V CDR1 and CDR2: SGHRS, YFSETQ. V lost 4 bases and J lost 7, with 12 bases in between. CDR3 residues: CASSISNRNSPLHF. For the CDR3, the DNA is TGCGCCAGCAGCATATCGAACAGAAATTCACCCCTCCACTTT. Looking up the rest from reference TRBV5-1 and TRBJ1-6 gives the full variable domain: KAGVTQTPRYLIKTRGQQVTLSCSPISGHRSVSWYQQTPGQGLQFLFEYFSETQRNKGNFPGRFSGRQFSNSRSEMNVSTLELGDSALYLCASSISNRNSPLHFGNGTRLTVT.

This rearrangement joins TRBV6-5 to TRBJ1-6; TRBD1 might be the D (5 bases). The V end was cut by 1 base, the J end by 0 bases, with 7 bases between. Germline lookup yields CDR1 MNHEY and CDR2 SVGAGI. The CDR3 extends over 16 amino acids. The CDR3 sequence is CASSYFGGSYNSPLHF. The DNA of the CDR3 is TGTGCCAGCAGTTACTTTGGGGGCTCCTATAATTCACCCCTCCACTTT.

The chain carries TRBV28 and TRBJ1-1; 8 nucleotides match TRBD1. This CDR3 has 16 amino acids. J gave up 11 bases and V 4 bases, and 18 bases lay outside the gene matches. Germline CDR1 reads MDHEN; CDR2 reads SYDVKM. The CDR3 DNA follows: TGTGCCAGCAGTTCGATCGGACAGGGCCATCCAGGTGGGGCTTTCTTT. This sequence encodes CASSSIGQGHPGGAFF.

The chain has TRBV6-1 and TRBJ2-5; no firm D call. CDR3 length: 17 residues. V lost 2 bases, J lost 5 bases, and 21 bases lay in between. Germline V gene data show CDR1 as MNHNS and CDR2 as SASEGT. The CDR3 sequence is CASSEYLRAYQGETQYF. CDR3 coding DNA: TGTGCCAGCAGTGAATACCTTCGGGCCTACCAAGGGGAGACCCAGTACTTC.

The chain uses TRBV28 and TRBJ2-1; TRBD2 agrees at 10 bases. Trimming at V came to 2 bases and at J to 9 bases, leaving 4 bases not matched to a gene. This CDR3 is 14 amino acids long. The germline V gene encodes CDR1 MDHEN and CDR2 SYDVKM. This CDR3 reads CASSLGTSESEQFF. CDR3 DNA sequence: TGTGCCAGCAGTTTAGGGACTAGCGAAAGTGAGCAGTTCTTC.

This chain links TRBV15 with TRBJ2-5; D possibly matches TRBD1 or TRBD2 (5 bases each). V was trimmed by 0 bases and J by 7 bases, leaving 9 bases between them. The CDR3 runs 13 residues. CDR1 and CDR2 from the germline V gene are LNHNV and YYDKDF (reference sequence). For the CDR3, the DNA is TGTGCCACCAGCAGAGACGGGACGTGGACCCAGTACTTC. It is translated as CATSRDGTWTQYF.

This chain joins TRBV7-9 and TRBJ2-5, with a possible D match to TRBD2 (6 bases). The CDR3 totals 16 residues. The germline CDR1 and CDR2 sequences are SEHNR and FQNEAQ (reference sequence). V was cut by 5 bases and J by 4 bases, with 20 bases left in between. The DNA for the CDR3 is TGTGCCAGCAGCCCAGTGGGACTGTTAAGAGGAGAGACCCAGTACTTC. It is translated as CASSPVGLLRGETQYF.

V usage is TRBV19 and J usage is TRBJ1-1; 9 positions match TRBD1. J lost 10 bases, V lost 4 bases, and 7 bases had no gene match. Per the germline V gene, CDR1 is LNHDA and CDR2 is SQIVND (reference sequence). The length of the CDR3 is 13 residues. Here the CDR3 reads CASSKQGAGRAFF. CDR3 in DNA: TGTGCCAGTAGTAAACAGGGGGCAGGGCGAGCTTTCTTT.

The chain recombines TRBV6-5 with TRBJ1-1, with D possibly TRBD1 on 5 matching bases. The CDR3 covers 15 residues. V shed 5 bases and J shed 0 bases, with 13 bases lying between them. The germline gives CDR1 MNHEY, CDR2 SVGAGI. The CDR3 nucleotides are TGTGCCAGCAGTCTACTGGGACGGATGAACACTGAAGCTTTCTTT. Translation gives CASSLLGRMNTEAFF.

The CDR3 nucleotides read TGTGCCAGCAGTTTGGTCCACGAGCAGTACTTC. Protein sequence: CASSLVHEQYF. The chain recombines TRBV27 with TRBJ2-7; no clear D gene. CDR1 MNHEY and CDR2 SMNVEV come from the germline V gene (reference sequence). V dropped 3 bases and J dropped 5 bases, with 5 bases sitting between them. The CDR3 is made up of 11 amino acids.